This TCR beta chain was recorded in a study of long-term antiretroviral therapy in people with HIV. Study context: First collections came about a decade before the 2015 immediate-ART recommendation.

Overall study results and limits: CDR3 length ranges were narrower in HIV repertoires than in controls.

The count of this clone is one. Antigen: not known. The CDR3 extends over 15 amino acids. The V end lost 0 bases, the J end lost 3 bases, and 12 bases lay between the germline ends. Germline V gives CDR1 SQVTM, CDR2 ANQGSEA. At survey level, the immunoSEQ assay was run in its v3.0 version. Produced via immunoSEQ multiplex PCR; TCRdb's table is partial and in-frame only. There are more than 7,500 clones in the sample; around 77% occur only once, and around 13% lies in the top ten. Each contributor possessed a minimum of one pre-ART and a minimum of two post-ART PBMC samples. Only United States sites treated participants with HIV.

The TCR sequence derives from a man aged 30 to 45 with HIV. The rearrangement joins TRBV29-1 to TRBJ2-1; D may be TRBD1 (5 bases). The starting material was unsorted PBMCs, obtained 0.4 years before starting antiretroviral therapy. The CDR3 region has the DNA TGCAGCGTTGAAGATGCGACAGTAGACTACAATGAGCAGTTCTTC. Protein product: CSVEDATVDYNEQFF.